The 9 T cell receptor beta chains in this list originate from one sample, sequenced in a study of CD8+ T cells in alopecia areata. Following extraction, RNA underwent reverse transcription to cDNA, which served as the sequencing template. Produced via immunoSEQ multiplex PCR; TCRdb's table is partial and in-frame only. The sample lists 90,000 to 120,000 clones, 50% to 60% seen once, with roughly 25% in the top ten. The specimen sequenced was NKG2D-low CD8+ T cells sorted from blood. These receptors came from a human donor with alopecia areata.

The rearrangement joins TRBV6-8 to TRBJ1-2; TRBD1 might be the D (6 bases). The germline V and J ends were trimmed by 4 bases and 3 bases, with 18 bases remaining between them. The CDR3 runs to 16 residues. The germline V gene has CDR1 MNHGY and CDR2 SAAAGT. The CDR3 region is CASSCRPRQAYYGYTF. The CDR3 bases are TGTGCCAGCAGTTGCAGACCCCGACAGGCTTACTATGGCTACACCTTC.

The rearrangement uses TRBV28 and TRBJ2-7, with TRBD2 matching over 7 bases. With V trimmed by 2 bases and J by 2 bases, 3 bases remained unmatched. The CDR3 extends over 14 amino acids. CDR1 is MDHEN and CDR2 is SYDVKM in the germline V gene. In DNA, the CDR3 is TGTGCCAGCAGTTTAGGAGCGGGGACCTACGAGCAGTACTTC. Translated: CASSLGAGTYEQYF.

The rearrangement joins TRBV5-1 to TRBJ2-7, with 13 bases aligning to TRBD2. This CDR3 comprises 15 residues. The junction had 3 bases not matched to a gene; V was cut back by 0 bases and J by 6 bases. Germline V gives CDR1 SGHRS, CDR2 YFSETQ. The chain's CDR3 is CASSLELAGGPEQYF. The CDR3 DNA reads TGCGCCAGCAGCTTGGAACTAGCGGGAGGGCCCGAGCAGTACTTC.

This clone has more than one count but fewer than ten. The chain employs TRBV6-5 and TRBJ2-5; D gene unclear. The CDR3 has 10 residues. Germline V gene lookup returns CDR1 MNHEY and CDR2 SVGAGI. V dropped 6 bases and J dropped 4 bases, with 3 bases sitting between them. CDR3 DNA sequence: TGTGCCAGCAGAGGAGAGACCCAGTACTTC. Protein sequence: CASRGETQYF.

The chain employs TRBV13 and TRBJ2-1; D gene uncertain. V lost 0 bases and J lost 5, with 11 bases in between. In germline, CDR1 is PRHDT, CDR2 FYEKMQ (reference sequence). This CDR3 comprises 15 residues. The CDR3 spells CASSLGAMYNNEQFF. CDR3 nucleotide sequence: TGTGCCAGCAGCTTAGGGGCCATGTATAACAATGAGCAGTTCTTC.

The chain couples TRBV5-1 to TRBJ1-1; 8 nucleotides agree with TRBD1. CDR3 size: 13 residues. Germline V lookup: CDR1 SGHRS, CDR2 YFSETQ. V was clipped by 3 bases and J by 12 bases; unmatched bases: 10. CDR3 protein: CASSSVQGVETFF. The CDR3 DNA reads TGCGCCAGCAGCTCCGTACAGGGGGTCGAAACTTTCTTT.

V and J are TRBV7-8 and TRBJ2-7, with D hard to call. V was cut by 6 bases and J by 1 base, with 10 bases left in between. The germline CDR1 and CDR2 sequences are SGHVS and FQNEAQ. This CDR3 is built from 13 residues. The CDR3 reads CASSVDMSYEQYF. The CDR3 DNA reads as TGTGCCAGCAGTGTAGATATGTCCTACGAGCAGTACTTC.

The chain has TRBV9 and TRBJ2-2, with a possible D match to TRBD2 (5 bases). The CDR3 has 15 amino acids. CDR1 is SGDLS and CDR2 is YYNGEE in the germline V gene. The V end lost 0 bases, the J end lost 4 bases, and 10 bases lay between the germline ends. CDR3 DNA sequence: TGTGCCAGCAGCGTAGCGGCCGCGGGCACCGGGGAGCTGTTTTTT. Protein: CASSVAAAGTGELFF.

For the CDR3, the DNA is TGTGCCAGCAGCGATCCTAGCGTGAGCTCCTACAATGAGCAGTTCTTC. Its translation is CASSDPSVSSYNEQFF. This chain uses TRBV7-9 with TRBJ2-1; a possible D gene is TRBD2 (6 bases). This CDR3 is built from 16 residues. Germline assignment: CDR1 SEHNR and CDR2 FQNEAQ (reference sequence). V was pared by 5 bases and J by 0 bases, with 14 bases between.